The rows below give T cell receptor beta chains drawn from one sample of a study of blood T cells in healthy people across ages. TCRdb reprocessed the 5' RACE reads via MiXCR and lists one record per CDR3 protein. The table has around 970,000 distinct CDR3 sequences, about 53% seen once. Sequenced sample: blood. These receptors all come from a woman aged 55-75 years in good health. Each CDR3 is given with its conserved first and last residue. D genes are given only for firm matches. Clone size, where shown, is once, few, many, or a class for clones that have expanded.

CDR3nt: TGTGCCAGCAGTTACTCGACGGCACGCTACTACGAGCAGTACTTC; CDR3aa: CASSYSTARYYEQYF; abundance: NA; j_gene: TRBJ2-7; d_gene: NA; v_gene: TRBV6-2/TRBV6-3
CDR3nt: TGTGCCAGCAGCTCCTGGGGGGCAAGTCTAAACATTCAGTACTTC; CDR3aa: CASSSWGASLNIQYF; abundance: NA; j_gene: TRBJ2-4; d_gene: NA; v_gene: TRBV7-2
CDR3nt: TGCAGCGTCGCTGGGGGAGCGGTTTACAATGAGCAGTACTTC; CDR3aa: CSVAGGAVYNEQYF; abundance: few; j_gene: TRBJ2-5; d_gene: NA; v_gene: TRBV29-1
CDR3nt: TGTGCCAGCAGTGAATCAAAGGGATGCACCGGGGAGCTGTTTTTT; CDR3aa: CASSESKGCTGELFF; abundance: NA; j_gene: TRBJ2-2; d_gene: NA; v_gene: TRBV25-1
CDR3nt: TGCGCCAACCCTGGGGTTGAAATTGAAGCTTTCTTT; CDR3aa: CANPGVEIEAFF; abundance: NA; j_gene: TRBJ1-1; d_gene: NA; v_gene: TRBV10-1
CDR3nt: TGCGCCAGCAGCCACGTGGGACTAGCGGGATCGGAGCAGTACTTC; CDR3aa: CASSHVGLAGSEQYF; abundance: few; j_gene: TRBJ2-7; d_gene: TRBD2; v_gene: TRBV4-1
CDR3nt: TGTGCCAGCAGCCGGACAGTGAGGAATTCACCCCTCCACTTT; CDR3aa: CASSRTVRNSPLHF; abundance: few; j_gene: TRBJ1-6; d_gene: NA; v_gene: TRBV11-2
CDR3nt: TGTGCCAGCAGCCCCGCGGGGTCGGGCTATGGCTACACCTTC; CDR3aa: CASSPAGSGYGYTF; abundance: NA; j_gene: TRBJ1-2; d_gene: NA; v_gene: TRBV7-9
CDR3nt: TGCAGTGCTTTCCCGGGACAGGGCCAAGAGACCCAGTACTTC; CDR3aa: CSAFPGQGQETQYF; abundance: NA; j_gene: TRBJ2-5; d_gene: TRBD1; v_gene: TRBV20-1
CDR3nt: TGCGCCAGCAGCTTGGGGGACAGCGATCGGCGGAAACTGTTTTTT; CDR3aa: CASSLGDSDRRKLFF; abundance: NA; j_gene: TRBJ1-4; d_gene: TRBD1; v_gene: TRBV5-1
CDR3nt: TGTGCCAGCACAGGGAGCTCCTATAATTCACCCCTCCACTTT; CDR3aa: CASTGSSYNSPLHF; abundance: few; j_gene: TRBJ1-6; d_gene: NA; v_gene: TRBV11-2
CDR3nt: TGTGCTAGCAGCTTGGCAGGGAGTGGACAGCTCCCGTCCTACGAGCAGTACTTC; CDR3aa: CASSLAGSGQLPSYEQYF; abundance: few; j_gene: TRBJ2-7; d_gene: NA; v_gene: TRBV5-5
CDR3nt: TGTGCCAGCAGTTTACAGGGGTTTAGTGAAAAACTGTTTTTT; CDR3aa: CASSLQGFSEKLFF; abundance: NA; j_gene: TRBJ1-4; d_gene: NA; v_gene: TRBV12-3/TRBV12-4
CDR3nt: TGCGCCAGCAGCCATCCCGGGACTAGCGGTTACAATGAGCAGTTCTTC; CDR3aa: CASSHPGTSGYNEQFF; abundance: NA; j_gene: TRBJ2-1; d_gene: TRBD2; v_gene: TRBV4-1
CDR3nt: TGTGCCACCAGTGCGCAGGGACAGGGGGGCTATGGCTACACCTTC; CDR3aa: CATSAQGQGGYGYTF; abundance: NA; j_gene: TRBJ1-2; d_gene: TRBD1; v_gene: TRBV24-1
CDR3nt: TGTGCCAGCAGCTTCGTTCAGGGGGGCGCGGAGACCCAGTACTTC; CDR3aa: CASSFVQGGAETQYF; abundance: few; j_gene: TRBJ2-5; d_gene: NA; v_gene: TRBV7-6
CDR3nt: TGTGCCAGCAGCCGGGTAGAATTGAGAACTGAAGCTTTCTTT; CDR3aa: CASSRVELRTEAFF; abundance: NA; j_gene: TRBJ1-1; d_gene: NA; v_gene: TRBV12-3/TRBV12-4
CDR3nt: TGTGCCAGCAGTCCGCGGACAGGGGAAGGGCAGTACTTC; CDR3aa: CASSPRTGEGQYF; abundance: NA; j_gene: TRBJ2-7; d_gene: TRBD1; v_gene: TRBV12-3/TRBV12-4
CDR3nt: TGTGCCAGCAGTTACATGACAGGCTTAGCCAACGTCCTGACTTTC; CDR3aa: CASSYMTGLANVLTF; abundance: NA; j_gene: TRBJ2-6; d_gene: NA; v_gene: TRBV6-6
CDR3nt: TGCGCCAGCAGTCCCAACCTCATCAGGGTGACCCTCGCCTACGAGCAGTACTTC; CDR3aa: CASSPNLIRVTLAYEQYF; abundance: NA; j_gene: TRBJ2-7; d_gene: NA; v_gene: TRBV4-1
CDR3nt: TGCAGTGCTACTGTGATAGCGGGAGCTGAGACCCAGTACTTC; CDR3aa: CSATVIAGAETQYF; abundance: NA; j_gene: TRBJ2-5; d_gene: TRBD2; v_gene: TRBV20-1
CDR3nt: TGTGCCACCGGAGAGCGGGAGGGAAGAAGGTCCTACAATGAGCAGTTCTTC; CDR3aa: CATGEREGRRSYNEQFF; abundance: NA; j_gene: TRBJ2-1; d_gene: TRBD2; v_gene: TRBV10-3
CDR3nt: TGTGCCAGCAGTTCAGACGGACAGGGAGTCGAGACCCAGTACTTC; CDR3aa: CASSSDGQGVETQYF; abundance: NA; j_gene: TRBJ2-5; d_gene: TRBD1; v_gene: TRBV6-6
CDR3nt: TGCAGCGTACAAACAGGGGGTAATGAAGAACTGTTTTTT; CDR3aa: CSVQTGGNEELFF; abundance: NA; j_gene: TRBJ1-4; d_gene: TRBD1; v_gene: TRBV29-1
CDR3nt: TGTGCCAGCAGCTTATGGGGGACTAGCGGGATTAGCGATGAGCAGTTCTTC; CDR3aa: CASSLWGTSGISDEQFF; abundance: NA; j_gene: TRBJ2-1; d_gene: TRBD2; v_gene: TRBV7-3
CDR3nt: TGTGCCAGCAGGGGCGGGGGCCTCTATAATTCACCCCTCCACTTT; CDR3aa: CASRGGGLYNSPLHF; abundance: NA; j_gene: TRBJ1-6; d_gene: NA; v_gene: TRBV28